This TCR beta chain was sequenced for a study of PD-L1 blockade in urothelial cancer. About the study: Anywhere from 0 to 3 prior chemotherapy regimens had been received by patients. Study findings and constraints: Pretreatment TCR clonality in blood, when below the median, was predictive of better survival. Tumor-associated clones in blood expanded more at 3 weeks in durable-benefit patients.

Spiking each PCR with synthetic TCR analog templates was performed. Some clones are missing from TCRdb's copy, which holds only in-frame ones; the method was immunoSEQ multiplex PCR. The sample includes 65,000 to 80,000 clones, around 80% of them seen just once. Remarks on this clone: Its antigen remains unidentified.

The material was PBMCs, obtained around atezolizumab (anti-PD-L1) treatment. The clonotype comes from an older man with urothelial cancer.

The CDR3 reads CASSIGPPNEQFF. The CDR3 nucleotides are TGTGCCAGTAGTATTGGCCCGCCCAATGAGCAGTTCTTC. The chain combines TRBV19 with TRBJ2-1; D not resolved. The V end lost 3 bases, the J end lost 6 bases, and 9 bases lay between the germline ends. The germline gives CDR1 LNHDA, CDR2 SQIVND (reference sequence). The CDR3 is 13 amino acids.